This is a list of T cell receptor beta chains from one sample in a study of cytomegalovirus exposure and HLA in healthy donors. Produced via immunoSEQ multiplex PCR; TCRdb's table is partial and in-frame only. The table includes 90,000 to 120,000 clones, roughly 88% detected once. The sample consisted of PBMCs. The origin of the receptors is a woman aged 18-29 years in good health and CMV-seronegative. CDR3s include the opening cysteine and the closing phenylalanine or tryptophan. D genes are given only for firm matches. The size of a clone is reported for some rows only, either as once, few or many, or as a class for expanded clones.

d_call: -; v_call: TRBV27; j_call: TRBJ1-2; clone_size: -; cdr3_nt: TGTGCCAGCAGTTTATCGAAGGCTTGGGGCTCGGGTGGCTACACCTTC; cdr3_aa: CASSLSKAWGSGGYTF
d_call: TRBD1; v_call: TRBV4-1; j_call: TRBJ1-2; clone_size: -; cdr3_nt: TGCGCCAGCAGCCAACCCGACAGGGGGGACTATGGCTACACCTTC; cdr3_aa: CASSQPDRGDYGYTF
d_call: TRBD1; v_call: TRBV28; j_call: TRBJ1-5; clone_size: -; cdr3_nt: TGTGCCAGCAGTTTCCCGGGACAGGGGGGCCGGGGCCAGCCCCAGCATTTT; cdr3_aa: CASSFPGQGGRGQPQHF
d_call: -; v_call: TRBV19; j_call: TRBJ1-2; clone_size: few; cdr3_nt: TGTGCCACCAGGGAACAGGACACTCCTTACACCTTC; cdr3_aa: CATREQDTPYTF
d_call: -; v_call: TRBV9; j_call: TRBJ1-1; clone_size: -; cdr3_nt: TGTGCCAGCAGCCCCGGGGGACCGGTCACTGAAGCTTTCTTT; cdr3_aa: CASSPGGPVTEAFF
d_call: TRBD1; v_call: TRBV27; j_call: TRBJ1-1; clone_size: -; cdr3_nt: TGTGCCAGCAGTCTCCCGGGACAGGGCCAGGTTGAAGCTTTCTTT; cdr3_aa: CASSLPGQGQVEAFF
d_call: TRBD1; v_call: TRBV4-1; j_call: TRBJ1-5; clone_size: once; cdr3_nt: TGCGCCAGCAGCCTGTCGACAGGGGGCAATCAGCCCCAGCATTTT; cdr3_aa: CASSLSTGGNQPQHF
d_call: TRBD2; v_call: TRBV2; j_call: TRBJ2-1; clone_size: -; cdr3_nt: TGTGCCAGCAGTGAAACCCCGGGACTAGCGGGGGGGTGGTATTATGAGCAGTTCTTC; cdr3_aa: CASSETPGLAGGWYYEQFF
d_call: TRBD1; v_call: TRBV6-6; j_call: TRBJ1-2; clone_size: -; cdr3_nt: TGTGCCAGCAGTTACTCGACAGGGCAGGGCTACACCTTC; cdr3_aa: CASSYSTGQGYTF
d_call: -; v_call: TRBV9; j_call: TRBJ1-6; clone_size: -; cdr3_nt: TGTGCCAGCAGCGTAGCGGGGGAAAATAATTCACCCCTCCACTTT; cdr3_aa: CASSVAGENNSPLHF
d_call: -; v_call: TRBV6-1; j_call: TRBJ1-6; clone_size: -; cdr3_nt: TGTGCCAGTACAGTGGACAGCGTGAATAATTCACCCCTCCACTTT; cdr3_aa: CASTVDSVNNSPLHF
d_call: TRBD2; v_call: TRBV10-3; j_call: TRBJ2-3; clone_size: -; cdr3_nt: TGTGCCATCAGTACTAGCGGGGGGTCAGATACGCAGTATTTT; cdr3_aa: CAISTSGGSDTQYF
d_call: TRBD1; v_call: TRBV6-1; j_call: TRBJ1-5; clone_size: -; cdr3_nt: TGTGCCAGCAGTGAAGGGGACAGCCCTTATAGCAATCAGCCCCAGCATTTT; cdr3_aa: CASSEGDSPYSNQPQHF
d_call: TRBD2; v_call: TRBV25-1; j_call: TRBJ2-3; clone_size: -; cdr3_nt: TGTGCCAGCAGTGAAATGACGGGGGGGCCCAAAGATACGCAGTATTTT; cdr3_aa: CASSEMTGGPKDTQYF
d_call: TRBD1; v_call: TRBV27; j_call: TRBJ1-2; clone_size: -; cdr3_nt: TGTGCCAGCAGTTACAGGGGGCGCGAGTATGGCTACACCTTC; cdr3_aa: CASSYRGREYGYTF
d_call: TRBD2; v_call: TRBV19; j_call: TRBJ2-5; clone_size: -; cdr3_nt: TGTGCCAGTAGTCGACGTCGGGGGGGACAAGAGACCCAGTACTTC; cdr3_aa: CASSRRRGGQETQYF
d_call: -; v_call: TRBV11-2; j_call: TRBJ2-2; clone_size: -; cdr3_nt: TGTGCCGAGGCGGTGAGGTACACCGGGGAGCTGTTTTTT; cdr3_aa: CAEAVRYTGELFF
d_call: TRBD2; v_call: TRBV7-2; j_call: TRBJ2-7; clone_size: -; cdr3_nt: TGTGCCAGCAGAACAACGGGGGGTTCGTACGAGCAGTACTTC; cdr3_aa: CASRTTGGSYEQYF
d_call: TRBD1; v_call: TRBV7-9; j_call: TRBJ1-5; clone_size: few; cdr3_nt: TGTGCCAGCAGCTCGGGACAGGGTCATCAGCCCCAGCATTTT; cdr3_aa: CASSSGQGHQPQHF
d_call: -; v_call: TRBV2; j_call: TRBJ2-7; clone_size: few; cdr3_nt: TGTGCCAGCAGTGACCGCTACGAGCAGTACTTC; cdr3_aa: CASSDRYEQYF
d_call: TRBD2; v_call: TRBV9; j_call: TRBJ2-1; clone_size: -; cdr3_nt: TGTGCCAGCAGCGTCGGGACTAGCGGTTTACTGAGTGAGCAGTTCTTC; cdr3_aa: CASSVGTSGLLSEQFF
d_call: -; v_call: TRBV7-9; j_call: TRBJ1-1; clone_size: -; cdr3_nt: TGTGCCAGCAGCTTGGGCACGGCTGAAGCTTTCTTT; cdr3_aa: CASSLGTAEAFF
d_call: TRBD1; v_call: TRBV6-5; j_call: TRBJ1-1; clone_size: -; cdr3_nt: TGTGCCAGCAGTTACTCGGGACAGGGTTGGGCTGAAGCTTTCTTT; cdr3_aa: CASSYSGQGWAEAFF
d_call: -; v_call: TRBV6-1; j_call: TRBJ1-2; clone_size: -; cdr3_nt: TGTGCCAGCAGCCCCGAGGGCAGGGGCTATGGCTACACCTTC; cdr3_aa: CASSPEGRGYGYTF
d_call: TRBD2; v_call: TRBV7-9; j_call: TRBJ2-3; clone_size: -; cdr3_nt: TGTGCCAGCAGCTCGCCTAACCTAGCGGGGATTGCTCGTACGCAGTATTTT; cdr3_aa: CASSSPNLAGIARTQYF
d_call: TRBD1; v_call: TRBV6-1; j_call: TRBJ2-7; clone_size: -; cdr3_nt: TGTGCCAGCAGAGGCTCAGGGGGACCCTACGAGCAGTACTTC; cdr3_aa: CASRGSGGPYEQYF
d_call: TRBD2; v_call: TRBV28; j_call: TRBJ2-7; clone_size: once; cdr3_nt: TGTGCCAGCAGTCTCGGGACTAGCGACACCTACGAGCAGTACTTC; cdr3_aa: CASSLGTSDTYEQYF
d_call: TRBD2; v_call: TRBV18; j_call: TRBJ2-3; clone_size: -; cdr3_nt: TGTGCCAGCTCACCACCGGGCGGGGGGGACCCGGATACGCAGTATTTT; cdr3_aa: CASSPPGGGDPDTQYF
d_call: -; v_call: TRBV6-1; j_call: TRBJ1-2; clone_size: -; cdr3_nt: TGTGCCAGCCTTGAGGGCGGCTACACCTTC; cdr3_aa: CASLEGGYTF
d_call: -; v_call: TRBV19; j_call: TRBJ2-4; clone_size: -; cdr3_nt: TGTGCCAGTAGTATGACAGGTTCGTCGGCAAACATTCAGTACTTC; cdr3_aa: CASSMTGSSANIQYF
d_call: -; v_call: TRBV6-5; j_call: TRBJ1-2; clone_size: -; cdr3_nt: TGTGCCAGCACCACCGGGTCCGGGGGATATGGCTACACCTTC; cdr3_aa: CASTTGSGGYGYTF
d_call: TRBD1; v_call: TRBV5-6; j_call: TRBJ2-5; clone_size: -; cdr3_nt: TGTGCCAGCAGCTGGGACAGGGGGCTCGGGACCCAGTACTTC; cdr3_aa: CASSWDRGLGTQYF
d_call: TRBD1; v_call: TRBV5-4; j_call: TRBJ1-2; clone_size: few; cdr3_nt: TGTGCCAGCAGCGGAGGACAGGGCCACTATGGCTACACCTTC; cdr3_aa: CASSGGQGHYGYTF
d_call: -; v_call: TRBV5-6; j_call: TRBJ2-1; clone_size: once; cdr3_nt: TGTGCCAGCAGCTTCACGGCTATGGCAGGAGGTTTCGATGAGCAGTTCTTC; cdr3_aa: CASSFTAMAGGFDEQFF
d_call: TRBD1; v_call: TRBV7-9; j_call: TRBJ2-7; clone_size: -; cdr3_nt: TGTGCCAGCAGCTTCTTGGGGACAGGGGGAAATCTCGAGCAGTACTTC; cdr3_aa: CASSFLGTGGNLEQYF
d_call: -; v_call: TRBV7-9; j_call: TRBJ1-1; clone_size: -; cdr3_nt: TGTGCCAGCATTAGCCCAGGGACTATCGCTGAAGCTTTCTTT; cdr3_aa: CASISPGTIAEAFF
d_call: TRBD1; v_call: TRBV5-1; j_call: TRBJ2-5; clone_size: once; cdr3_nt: TGCGCCAGCAGCTTCGGGACAGGCGACGGGGAGACCCAGTACTTC; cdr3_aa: CASSFGTGDGETQYF
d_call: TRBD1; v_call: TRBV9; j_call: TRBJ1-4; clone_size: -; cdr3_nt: TGTGCCAGCACCCCGGACAGGGGAAATGAAAAACTGTTTTTT; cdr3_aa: CASTPDRGNEKLFF
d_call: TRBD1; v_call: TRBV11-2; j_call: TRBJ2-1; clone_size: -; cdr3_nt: TGTGCCAGCAGCTTAGAAACTCAAAGGGACAGGGGACGTCACAATGAGCAGTTCTTC; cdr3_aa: CASSLETQRDRGRHNEQFF
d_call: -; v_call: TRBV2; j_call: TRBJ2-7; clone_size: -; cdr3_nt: TGTGCCAGCAGTTGGCCGGAGGAGCAGTACTTC; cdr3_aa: CASSWPEEQYF
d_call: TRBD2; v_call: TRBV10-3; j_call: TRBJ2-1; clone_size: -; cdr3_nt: TGTGCCATCAGTGGTTCTAGCGGGCCCTCCTACAATGAGCAGTTCTTC; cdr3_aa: CAISGSSGPSYNEQFF
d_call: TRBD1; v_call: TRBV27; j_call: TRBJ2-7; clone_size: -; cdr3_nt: TGTGCCAGCAGTTTAGGGACAGGGGGAAACGAGCAGTACTTC; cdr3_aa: CASSLGTGGNEQYF
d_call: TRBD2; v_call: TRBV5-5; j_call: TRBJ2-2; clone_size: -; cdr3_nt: TGTGCCAGCAGCTTGATGAGCGGGGGGGCCGGGGAGCTGTTTTTT; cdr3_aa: CASSLMSGGAGELFF
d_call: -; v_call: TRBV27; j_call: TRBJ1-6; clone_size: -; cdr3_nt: TGTGCCAGCAGTTTAAACACCAATTCACCCCTCCACTTT; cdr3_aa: CASSLNTNSPLHF
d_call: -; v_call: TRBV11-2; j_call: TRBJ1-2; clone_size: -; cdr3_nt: TGTGCCAGCAGCTTAGCCGGCGGGATTTACTATGGCTACACCTTC; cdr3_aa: CASSLAGGIYYGYTF
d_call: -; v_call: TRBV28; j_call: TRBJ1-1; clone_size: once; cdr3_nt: TGTGCCAGCAGTTTAGACAGCCTGAACACTGAAGCTTTCTTT; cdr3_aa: CASSLDSLNTEAFF
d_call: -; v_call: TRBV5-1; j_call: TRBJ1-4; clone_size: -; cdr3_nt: TGCGCCAGCAGTGAACTTACAACTAATGAAAAACTGTTTTTT; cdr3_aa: CASSELTTNEKLFF
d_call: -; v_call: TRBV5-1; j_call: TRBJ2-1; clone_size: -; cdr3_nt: TGCGCCAGCAGCTTGTCCGGGGGATGGAACAATGAGCAGTTCTTC; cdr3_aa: CASSLSGGWNNEQFF
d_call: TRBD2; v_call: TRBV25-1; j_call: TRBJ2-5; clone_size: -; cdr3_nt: TGTGCCAGCAGTGAGATGGCTAGCGGGGGAACAAAAGAGACCCAGTACTTC; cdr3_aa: CASSEMASGGTKETQYF
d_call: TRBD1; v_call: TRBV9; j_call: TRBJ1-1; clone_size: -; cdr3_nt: TGTGCCAGCAGCTCCGGGACAGCTGAAGCTTTCTTT; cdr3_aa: CASSSGTAEAFF
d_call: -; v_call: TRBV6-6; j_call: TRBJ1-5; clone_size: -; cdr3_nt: TGTGCCAGCAGTCCCCCCTATAGCAATCAGCCCCAGCATTTT; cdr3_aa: CASSPPYSNQPQHF
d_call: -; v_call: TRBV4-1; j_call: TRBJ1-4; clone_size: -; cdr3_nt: TGCGCCAGCAGCCAAGATCTTGAGGAACTGTTTTTT; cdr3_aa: CASSQDLEELFF
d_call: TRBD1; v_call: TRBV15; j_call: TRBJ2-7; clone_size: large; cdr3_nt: TGTGCCACCAGCAGAGGGACAGGGAGGTACGAGCAGTACTTC; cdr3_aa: CATSRGTGRYEQYF